This T cell receptor beta chain was sequenced during a study of T cell responses to AZD1222 COVID-19 vaccine. Turning to the study itself: Samples with a second dose at about 4 or about 12 weeks were pooled together. Study-level points and caveats: The study reported that nearly half of spike-specific TCRs target unmutated variant regions. With dominance at 160-218 and 743-854, vaccine-associated CD4 TCRs spanned spike. At baseline, seropositivity was found in only a handful of AZD1222 recipients.

As concerns this clone: Antigen: not known.

Libraries were prepared by immunoSEQ multiplex PCR; TCRdb keeps only in-frame clonotypes and omits some of them. The sample has some 110,000 clones, 88% seen once; the top ten hold 3.5% to 4.5%. The CDR3 contains 15 residues. V lost 1 base and J lost 6, with 15 bases in between. The germline V gene encodes CDR1 SEHNR and CDR2 FQNEAQ (reference sequence). The TCR originated in an adult in good health. The starting material was peripheral blood, obtained on day 0 of AZD1222 vaccination. The V call is TRBV7-9, the J call TRBJ1-2; D remains unclear. Here the CDR3 reads CASSLVRPFGDGYTF. The DNA for the CDR3 is TGTGCCAGCAGCTTAGTTAGGCCGTTTGGAGATGGCTACACCTTC.